This TCR beta chain was obtained from a study of CD8+CD57+ T cells in acquired aplastic anemia. Study summary: Mean yield of DNA from sorted CD4+ and CD8+ cells was 2.5 to 4 ug.

The sequenced patients had an expansion of CD8+CD57+ cells seen by flow cytometry. Blood came from patients not yet given any therapy. Turning to this clonotype: Its antigen is currently unknown.

Profiling that covered TCR beta VDJ and CDR3 relied on genomic DNA as its template. A single record per CDR3 protein comes from TCRdb applying MiXCR to the reads. The data hold some 170,000 distinct CDR3 sequences, with 45% to 55% observed a single time. Study-wide results and caveats: The study found no significant CD8+ Simpson's diversity difference between patients and controls. Shared by patients and controls, 25 to 30 CD8+ CDR3s were abundant in patients.

From germline, CDR1 is LGHNA and CDR2 YNFKEQ. The CDR3 sequence is 15 residues long. The V end lost 1 base, the J end lost 2 bases, and 10 bases lay between the germline ends. The sequence came from a human donor with aplastic anemia. Material: sorted CD4+, CD8+, or CD8+CD57+ T cells (not recorded which) from PBMCs. The chain combines TRBV4-2 with TRBJ2-3; tentative D call: TRBD2 (5 bases). CDR3 in amino acids: CASSQASLVTDTQYF. As DNA, the CDR3 is TGTGCCAGCAGCCAAGCTAGCCTAGTCACAGATACGCAGTATTTT.